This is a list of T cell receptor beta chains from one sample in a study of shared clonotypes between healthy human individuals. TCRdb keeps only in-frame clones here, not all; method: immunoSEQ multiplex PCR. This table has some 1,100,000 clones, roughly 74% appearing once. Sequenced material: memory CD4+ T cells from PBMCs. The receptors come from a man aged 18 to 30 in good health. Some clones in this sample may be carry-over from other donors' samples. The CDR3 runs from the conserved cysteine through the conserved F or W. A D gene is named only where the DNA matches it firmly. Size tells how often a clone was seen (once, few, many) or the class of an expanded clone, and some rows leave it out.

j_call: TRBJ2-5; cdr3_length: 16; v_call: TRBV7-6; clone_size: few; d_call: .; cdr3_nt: TGTGCCAGCAGCTTATATATTTCGGGCAGTCAAGAGACCCAGTACTTC; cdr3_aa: CASSLYISGSQETQYF
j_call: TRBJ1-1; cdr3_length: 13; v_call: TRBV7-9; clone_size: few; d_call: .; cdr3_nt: TGTGCCAGCAGCTTAGAATCGAACACTGAAGCTTTCTTT; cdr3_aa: CASSLESNTEAFF
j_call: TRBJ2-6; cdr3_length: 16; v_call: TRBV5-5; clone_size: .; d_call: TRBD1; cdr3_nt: TGTGCCAGCGGACAGGGCCCCGGGGCTGGGGCCAACGTCCTGACTTTC; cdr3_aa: CASGQGPGAGANVLTF
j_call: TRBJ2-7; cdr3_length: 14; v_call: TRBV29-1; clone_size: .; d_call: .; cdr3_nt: TGCAGCGTTAGCTCGGGACTTCCCACCTACGAGCAGTACTTC; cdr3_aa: CSVSSGLPTYEQYF
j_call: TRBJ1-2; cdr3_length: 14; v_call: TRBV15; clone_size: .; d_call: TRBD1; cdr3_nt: TGTGCCACCAGCAGAACGGACAGGGGCTATGGCTACACCTTC; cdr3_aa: CATSRTDRGYGYTF
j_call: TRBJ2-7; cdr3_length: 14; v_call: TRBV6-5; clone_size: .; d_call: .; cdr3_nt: TGTGCCAGCAAACCCGCCAGACCCCGATACGAGCAGTACTTC; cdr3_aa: CASKPARPRYEQYF
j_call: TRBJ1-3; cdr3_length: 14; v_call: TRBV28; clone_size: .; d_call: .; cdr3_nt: TGTGCCACAGGTGGGGGGAGTGGTGGAAACACCATATATTTT; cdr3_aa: CATGGGSGGNTIYF
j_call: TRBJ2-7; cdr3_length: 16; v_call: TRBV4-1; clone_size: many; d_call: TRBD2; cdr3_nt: TGCGCCAGCAGCCAGCTCACTAGCGGAGGAGCCTACGAGCAGTACTTC; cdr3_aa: CASSQLTSGGAYEQYF
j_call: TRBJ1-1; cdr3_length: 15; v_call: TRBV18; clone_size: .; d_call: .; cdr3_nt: TGTGCCAGCTCACCCGGGACGGACAGGAACACTGAAGCTTTCTTT; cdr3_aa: CASSPGTDRNTEAFF
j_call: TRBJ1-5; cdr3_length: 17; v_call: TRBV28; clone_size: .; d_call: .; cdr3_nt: TGTGCCAGCAAAGCTACAGGGTTCGACGTTGTCAATCAGCCCCAGCATTTT; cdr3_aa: CASKATGFDVVNQPQHF
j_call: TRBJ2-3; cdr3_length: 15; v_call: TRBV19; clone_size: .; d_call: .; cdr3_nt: TGTGCCAGTAGTATCTTCCTAACGAGCACAGATACGCAGTATTTT; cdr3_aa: CASSIFLTSTDTQYF
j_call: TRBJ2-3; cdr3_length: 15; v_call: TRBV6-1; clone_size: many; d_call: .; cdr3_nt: TGTGCCAGCAGGAGGGGAGACGGCTTCACAGATACGCAGTATTTT; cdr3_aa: CASRRGDGFTDTQYF
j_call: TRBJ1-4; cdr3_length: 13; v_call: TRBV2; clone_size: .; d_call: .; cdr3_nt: TGTGCCAGCAGTGGGGAGACAGATGAAAAACTGTTTTTT; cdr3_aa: CASSGETDEKLFF
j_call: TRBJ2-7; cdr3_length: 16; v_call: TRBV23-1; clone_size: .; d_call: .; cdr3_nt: TGCGCCAGCAGTCATTTCGGGGGACCGGAAGGGGACGAGCAGTACTTC; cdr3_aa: CASSHFGGPEGDEQYF
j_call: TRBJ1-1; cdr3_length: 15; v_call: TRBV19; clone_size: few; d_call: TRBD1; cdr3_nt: TGTGCCAGTAGTATAGGGGACAGGTATAGGACTGAAGCTTTCTTT; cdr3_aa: CASSIGDRYRTEAFF
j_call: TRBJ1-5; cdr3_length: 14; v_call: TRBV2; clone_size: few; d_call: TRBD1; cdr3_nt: TGTGCCAGCAGTGATTTGACAGGGGGGAGGACCCAGCATTTT; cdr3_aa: CASSDLTGGRTQHF
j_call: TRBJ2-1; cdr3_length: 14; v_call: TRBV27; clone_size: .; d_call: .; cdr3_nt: TGTGCCAGCAGTTTAACGGGTTCCTACAATGAGCAGTTCTTC; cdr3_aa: CASSLTGSYNEQFF
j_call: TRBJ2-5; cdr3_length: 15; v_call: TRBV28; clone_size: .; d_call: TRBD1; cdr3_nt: TGTGCCAGCAGTTCCCTCGGGACAGGCGGAGAGACCCAGTACTTC; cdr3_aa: CASSSLGTGGETQYF
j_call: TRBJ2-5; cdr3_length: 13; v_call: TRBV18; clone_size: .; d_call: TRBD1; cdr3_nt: TGTGCCAGCTCACTGAGGGGGCGTGAGACCCAGTACTTC; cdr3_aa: CASSLRGRETQYF
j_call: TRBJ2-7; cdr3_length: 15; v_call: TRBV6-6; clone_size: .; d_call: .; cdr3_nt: TGTGCCAGCAGTTATGAGTACGGTAGACCGTACGAGCAGTACTTC; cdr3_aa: CASSYEYGRPYEQYF
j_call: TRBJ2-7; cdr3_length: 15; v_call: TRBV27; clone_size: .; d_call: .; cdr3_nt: TGTGCCAGCAGTTTATTCCCTAGTAGCCTCTACGAGCAGTACTTC; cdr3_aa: CASSLFPSSLYEQYF
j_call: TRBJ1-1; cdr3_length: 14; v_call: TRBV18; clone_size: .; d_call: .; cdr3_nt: TGTGCCAGCTCACGAACAGACATGAACACTGAAGCTTTCTTT; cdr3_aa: CASSRTDMNTEAFF
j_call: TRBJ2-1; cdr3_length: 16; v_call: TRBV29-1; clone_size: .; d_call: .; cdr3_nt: TGCAGCGGGGCGGGACGGACCGCGTTATCCTACAATGAGCAGTTCTTC; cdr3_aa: CSGAGRTALSYNEQFF
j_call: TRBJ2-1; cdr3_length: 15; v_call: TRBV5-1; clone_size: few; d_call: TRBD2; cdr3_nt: TGCGCCAGCAGCCCCCCGGGACTAGCGGCGAATGAGCAGTTCTTC; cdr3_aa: CASSPPGLAANEQFF
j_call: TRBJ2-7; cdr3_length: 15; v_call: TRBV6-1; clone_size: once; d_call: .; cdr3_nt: TGTGCCAGCAGTGAACAGTCAGGGTCAGGGTACGAGCAGTACTTC; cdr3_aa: CASSEQSGSGYEQYF
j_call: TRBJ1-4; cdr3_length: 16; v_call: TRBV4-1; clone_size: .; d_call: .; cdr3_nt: TGCGCCAGCAGCCCAACGGTGGGCAGGCAGAATGAAAAACTGTTTTTT; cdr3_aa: CASSPTVGRQNEKLFF
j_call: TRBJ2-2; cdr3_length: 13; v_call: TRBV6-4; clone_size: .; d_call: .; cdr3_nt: TGTGCCAGCTCTCAAAAGAACACCGGGGAGCTGTTTTTT; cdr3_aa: CASSQKNTGELFF
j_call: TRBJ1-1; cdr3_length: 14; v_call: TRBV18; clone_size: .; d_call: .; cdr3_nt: TGTGCCAGCTCCCCCCGGGCACGGAACACTGAAGCTTTCTTT; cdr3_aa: CASSPRARNTEAFF
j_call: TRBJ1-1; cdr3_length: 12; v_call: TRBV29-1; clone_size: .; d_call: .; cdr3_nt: TGCAGCGTTGAGCGTGCAAAACTCGAAGCTTTCTTT; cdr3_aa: CSVERAKLEAFF
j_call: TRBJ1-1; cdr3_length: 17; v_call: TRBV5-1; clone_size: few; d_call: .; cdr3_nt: TGCGCCAGCAGCTTGGCTATCCAGAGGGTAGGGAACACTGAAGCTTTCTTT; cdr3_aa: CASSLAIQRVGNTEAFF
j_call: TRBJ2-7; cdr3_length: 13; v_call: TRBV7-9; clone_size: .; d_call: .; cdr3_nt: TGTGCCAGCAGTACCGGCCAGTCCTACGAGCAGTACTTC; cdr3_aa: CASSTGQSYEQYF
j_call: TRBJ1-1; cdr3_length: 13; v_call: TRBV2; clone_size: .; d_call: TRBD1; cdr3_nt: TGTGCCAGCAGCACAGGGGAGGGCACTGAAGCTTTCTTT; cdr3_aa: CASSTGEGTEAFF
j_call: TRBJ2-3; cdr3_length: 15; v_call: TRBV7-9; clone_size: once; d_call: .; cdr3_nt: TGTGCCAGCAGCTTAGTAGGAGGGGTTAGCTATCCGCAGTATTTT; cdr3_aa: CASSLVGGVSYPQYF
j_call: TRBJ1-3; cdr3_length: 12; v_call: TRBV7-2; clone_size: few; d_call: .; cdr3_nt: TGTGCCAGCAGCTTAAGCGGAAACACCATATATTTT; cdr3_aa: CASSLSGNTIYF
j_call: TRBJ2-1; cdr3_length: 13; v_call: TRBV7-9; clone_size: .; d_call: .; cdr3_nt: TGTGCCAGCAGCTACCGACTAGTAAATGAGCAGTTCTTC; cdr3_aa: CASSYRLVNEQFF
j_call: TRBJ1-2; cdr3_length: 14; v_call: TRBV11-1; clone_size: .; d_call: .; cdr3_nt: TGTGCCAGCAGCGTACAGGGTTCACCTGGTGGCTACACCTTC; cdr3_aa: CASSVQGSPGGYTF
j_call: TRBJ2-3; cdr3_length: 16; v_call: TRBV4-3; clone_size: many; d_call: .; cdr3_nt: TGCGCCAGCAGCCAGCGGGCCGCCGCTAGCACAGATACGCAGTATTTT; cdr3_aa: CASSQRAAASTDTQYF
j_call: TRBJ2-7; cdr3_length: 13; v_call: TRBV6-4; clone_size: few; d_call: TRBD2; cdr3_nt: TGTGCCAGCAGCGCTGAGACTAGCACCGAGCAGTACTTC; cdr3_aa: CASSAETSTEQYF
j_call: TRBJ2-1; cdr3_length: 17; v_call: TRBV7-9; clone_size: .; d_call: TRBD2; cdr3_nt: TGTGCCAGCAGCTTTCCTCTAGCGGGAGGCCCGTTTAATGAGCAGTTCTTC; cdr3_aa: CASSFPLAGGPFNEQFF
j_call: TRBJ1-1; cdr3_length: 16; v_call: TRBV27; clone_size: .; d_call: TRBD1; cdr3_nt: TGTGCCAGCAGTTCCCCCCAACAGGGGGCGAGGACTGAAGCTTTCTTT; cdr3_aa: CASSSPQQGARTEAFF
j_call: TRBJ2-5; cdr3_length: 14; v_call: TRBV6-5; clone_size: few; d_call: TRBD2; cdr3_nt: TGTGCCAGCACCACGGGGGGGCTGGGAGAGACCCAGTACTTC; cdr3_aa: CASTTGGLGETQYF
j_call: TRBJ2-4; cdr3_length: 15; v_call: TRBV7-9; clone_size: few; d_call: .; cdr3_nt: TGTGCCAGCAGCACCGTCTCGGGCTCCAAAAACATTCAGTACTTC; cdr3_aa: CASSTVSGSKNIQYF
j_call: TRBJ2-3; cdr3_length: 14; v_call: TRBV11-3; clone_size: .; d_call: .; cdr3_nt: TGTGCCAGCAGCTTGAGTAGTGCAGCAGATACGCAGTATTTT; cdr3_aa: CASSLSSAADTQYF
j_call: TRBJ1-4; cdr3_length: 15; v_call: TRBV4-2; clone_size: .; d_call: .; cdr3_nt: TGTGCCAGCAGCCAAGAATCCGGACCGGGTGAAAAACTGTTTTTT; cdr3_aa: CASSQESGPGEKLFF
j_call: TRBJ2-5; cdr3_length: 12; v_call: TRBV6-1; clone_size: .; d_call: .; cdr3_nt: TGTGCCAGCAGTTCCCACGGGGAGACCCAGTACTTC; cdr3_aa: CASSSHGETQYF
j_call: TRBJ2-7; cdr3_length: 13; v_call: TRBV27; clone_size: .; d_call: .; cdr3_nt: TGTGCCAGCAGTGAGCTGGGGGTGGGGGAGCAGTACTTC; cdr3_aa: CASSELGVGEQYF
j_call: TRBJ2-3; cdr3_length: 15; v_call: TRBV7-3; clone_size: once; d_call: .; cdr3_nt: TGTGCCAGCAGCTTAGTCACAGCTAGCACAGATACGCAGTATTTT; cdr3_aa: CASSLVTASTDTQYF
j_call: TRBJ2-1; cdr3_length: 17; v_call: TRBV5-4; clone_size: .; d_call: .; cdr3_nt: TGTGCCAGCAGCTTGGCGGGTTTTCGGACGACCTACAATGAGCAGTTCTTC; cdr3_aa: CASSLAGFRTTYNEQFF